One and the same sample provided the 31 T cell receptor beta chains below, sequenced in a study of T-cell reconstitution after alpha-beta-depleted transplantation in children. Unique molecular identifiers were incorporated into the prepared TCRbeta library. TCRdb processed the PCR reads anew with MiXCR; each CDR3 protein has one entry. The sample lists over 400,000 distinct CDR3 sequences, around two fifths occurring once. The material sequenced was PBMCs, taken before TCRalphabeta/CD19-depleted stem cell transplant. All receptors derive from a girl aged 2-15 years with aplastic anemia, due to receive a stem cell transplant.

The V gene is TRBV13, the J gene TRBJ2-7; TRBD2 matches 9 bases. Germline loops: CDR1 PRHDT, CDR2 FYEKMQ (reference sequence). The V and J ends lost 3 bases and 1 base, in that order; junction bases with no gene match: 7. The CDR3 length is 16 residues. The CDR3 sequence is CASSLFSGGGSYEQYF. The CDR3 DNA sequence: TGTGCCAGCAGCTTGTTTAGCGGGGGAGGATCCTACGAGCAGTACTTC.

In its sample, this clonotype was seen once. CDR3 coding DNA: TGCGCCAGCAGCCAAGGGTCCCGACTAGCGGGTCAGGAGACCCAGTACTTC. Encoded protein: CASSQGSRLAGQETQYF. The chain joins TRBV4-1 to TRBJ2-5, with TRBD2 matching 10 bases. V lost 1 base, J lost 5 bases, and 10 bases stayed unmatched. The CDR3 is 17 residues long. CDR1 and CDR2 (germline): MGHRA, YSYEKL.

This clonotype was detected many times. V and J are TRBV5-1 and TRBJ2-7; D not resolved. In germline, CDR1 is SGHRS, CDR2 YFSETQ. CDR3 length equals 13 residues. Trimming removed 0 bases at V and 0 bases at J, with 4 bases between. In DNA, the CDR3 is TGCGCCAGCAGCTTGGAAGACTCCTACGAGCAGTACTTC. It specifies CASSLEDSYEQYF.

V and J are TRBV11-2 and TRBJ1-2; a weak D match, TRBD1 (5 bases). V was pared by 2 bases and J by 4 bases, with 14 bases between. This CDR3 has 15 residues. Germline V lookup: CDR1 SGHAT, CDR2 FQNNGV. Written as DNA, the CDR3 is TGTGCCAGCAGCTTACAGGCAGGGTCTACCTATGGCTACACCTTC. Its translation is CASSLQAGSTYGYTF.

V is TRBV20-1 and J is TRBJ2-7; 10 bases are shared with TRBD2. V gave up 0 bases and J gave up 3 bases; unmatched junction bases: 8. The CDR3 totals 16 residues. From germline, CDR1 is DFQATT and CDR2 SNEGSKA (reference sequence). CDR3: CSAREGSGRAIYEQYF. In DNA form, the CDR3 reads TGCAGTGCTAGAGAGGGGAGCGGGAGGGCTATCTACGAGCAGTACTTC.

The V call is TRBV14, the J call TRBJ2-3; TRBD1 might be the D (5 bases). Germline V gives CDR1 SGHDN, CDR2 FVKESK. Trimming pared 1 base from V and 2 bases from J, leaving 7 bases between. CDR3 size: 14 residues. CDR3 DNA: TGTGCCAGCAGCCAAGGGGGCTACACAGATACGCAGTATTTT. It yields the protein CASSQGGYTDTQYF.

The sample holds many counts of this clonotype. V and J are TRBV20-1 and TRBJ2-7; a weak D match, TRBD2 (5 bases). The V gene lost 5 bases and the J gene lost 0 bases, with 17 bases spanning the gap. Germline V gene data show CDR1 as DFQATT and CDR2 as SNEGSKA (reference sequence). The CDR3 contains 15 residues. The CDR3 here is CSALGSKTNSYEQYF. CDR3 nucleotides: TGCAGTGCTCTAGGGAGTAAGACTAACTCCTACGAGCAGTACTTC.

The chain combines TRBV7-2 with TRBJ1-6; no clear D gene. Germline V gene sequence: CDR1 SGHTA, CDR2 FQGNSA. V gave up 4 bases and J gave up 3 bases, with 10 bases separating them. There are 15 residues in the CDR3. As DNA, the CDR3 is TGTGCCAGCAGCTCGGATACTCTCTATAATTCACCCCTCCACTTT. Translation: CASSSDTLYNSPLHF.

This clonotype was recorded many times. The chain recombines TRBV12-3 or TRBV12-4 with TRBJ1-1; D unresolved. This CDR3 spans 13 amino acids. V shed 6 bases and J shed 0 bases, with 8 bases lying between them. For the CDR3, the DNA is TGTGCCAGCAGCCGGACGGTGAACACTGAAGCTTTCTTT. As protein: CASSRTVNTEAFF.

The chain uses TRBV10-3 and TRBJ2-2; TRBD2 might be the D (5 bases). This CDR3 spans 13 amino acids. Germline-derived CDR1 and CDR2 are ENHRY and SYGVKD. V was cut by 3 bases and J by 6 bases, with 8 bases left in between. The CDR3 DNA is TGTGCCATCAGTGACGACTACCCCGGGGAGCTGTTTTTT. Its translation: CAISDDYPGELFF.

This clonotype was seen ten or more times. The chain uses TRBV29-1 and TRBJ2-1; 9 bases match TRBD2. Germline loops: CDR1 SQVTM, CDR2 ANQGSEA. The CDR3 is made up of 12 amino acids. Losses at the gene ends were 6 bases for V and 4 bases for J; bases not matched to a gene: 1. The CDR3 region has the DNA TGCAGCGTGACTAGCGGATACAATGAGCAGTTCTTC. Translated: CSVTSGYNEQFF.

The sample holds a few counts of this clonotype. The CDR3: CASRLEAGRYNEQFF. CDR3 bases: TGTGCCAGCAGACTTGAAGCGGGGCGCTACAATGAGCAGTTCTTC. This chain links TRBV11-2 with TRBJ2-1; 7 bases match TRBD2. The CDR3 extends over 15 amino acids. Germline V lookup: CDR1 SGHAT, CDR2 FQNNGV. The J segment lost 3 bases and the V segment lost 6 bases, leaving 8 bases of the junction unmatched. The full variable domain, completed using reference TRBV11-2 and TRBJ2-1, is EAGVAQSPRYKIIEKRQSVAFWCNPISGHATLYWYQQILGQGPKLLIQFQNNGVVDDSQLPKDRFSAERLKGVDSTLKIQPAKLEDSAVYLCASRLEAGRYNEQFFGPGTRLTVL.

In its sample, this clonotype was seen a few times. J is TRBJ2-7 and V is TRBV6-6; D not certain. Trimming removed 5 bases at V and 5 bases at J, with 10 bases between. The CDR3 runs 12 residues. Germline V gene data show CDR1 as MNHNY and CDR2 as SVGAGI (reference sequence). This chain's CDR3 is CASSPPRDEQYF. For the CDR3, the DNA is TGTGCCAGCAGTCCCCCTAGGGACGAGCAGTACTTC.

The J gene is TRBJ2-7, the V gene TRBV12-3 or TRBV12-4; 9 bases line up with TRBD2. With 2 bases clipped from V and 2 bases from J, the junction kept 4 bases outside the gene matches. The CDR3 contains 15 residues. The CDR3: CASSLRGTSPYEQYF. The DNA of the CDR3 is TGTGCCAGCAGTTTACGGGGGACTAGCCCCTACGAGCAGTACTTC.

The rearrangement joins TRBV10-1 to TRBJ2-1, with 9 bases identical to TRBD2. Germline V CDR1 and CDR2: WNHNN, SYGVQD (reference sequence). The CDR3 has 16 residues. V trimming: 3 bases; J trimming: 4 bases; junction bases outside the gene matches: 7. In nucleotides, the CDR3 is TGCGCCAGCAGTGAAGCGGGAGGCCTCGAATACAATGAGCAGTTCTTC. Translation: CASSEAGGLEYNEQFF.

This clonotype was observed at least ten times. The gene calls are TRBV11-2 and TRBJ2-3; 8 bases are shared with TRBD1. Looked up from germline, CDR1 is SGHAT and CDR2 is FQNNGV. V was clipped by 5 bases and J by 3 bases; unmatched bases: 7. The CDR3 covers 15 residues. DNA of the CDR3: TGTGCCAGCAGCCCCGGGACAGGTTCGACAGATACGCAGTATTTT. This encodes CASSPGTGSTDTQYF.

This clonotype was observed many times. V and J are TRBV2 and TRBJ2-3; 12 positions match TRBD2. There are 16 residues in the CDR3. Germline CDR1 and CDR2: SNHLY and FYNNEI. V trimming: 4 bases; J trimming: 2 bases; junction bases outside the gene matches: 4. The CDR3 DNA reads as TGTGCCAGCAGTGCAGGACTAGCGGGATCCACAGATACGCAGTATTTT. It specifies CASSAGLAGSTDTQYF. The full variable domain, in which reference TRBV2 and TRBJ2-3 provide the parts outside the CDR3, is EPEVTQTPSHQVTQMGQEVILRCVPISNHLYFYWYRQILGQKVEFLVSFYNNEISEKSEIFDDQFSVERPDGSNFTLKIRSTKLEDSAMYFCASSAGLAGSTDTQYFGPGTRLTVL.

This clonotype was seen more than once but under ten times. This sequence joins TRBV6-1 and TRBJ2-7, with 7 nucleotides matching TRBD2. This CDR3 region has 14 residues. V lost 6 bases to trimming and J lost 4 bases; unmatched junction nucleotides: 9. Germline CDR1 MNHNS, CDR2 SASEGT. The CDR3 DNA is TGTGCCAGCAGCCCGGGCGGGAGTCGGTACGAGCAGTACTTC. Translated, it gives CASSPGGSRYEQYF.

This clonotype has just a few counts. The chain links TRBV14 to TRBJ2-3, with TRBD2 identical over 11 bases. The CDR3 runs to 15 residues. CDR1 and CDR2 (germline): SGHDN, FVKESK. V lost 5 bases and J lost 7; bases outside the gene matches: 8. CDR3 amino acids: CASSEGTSGGNTQYF. CDR3 nucleotide sequence: TGTGCCAGCAGCGAAGGGACTAGCGGCGGGAATACGCAGTATTTT.

This chain joins TRBV6-1 and TRBJ2-7; a possible D gene is TRBD2 (5 bases). Trimming stripped 5 bases from V and 6 bases from J, with 14 bases between. Germline V gene lookup returns CDR1 MNHNS and CDR2 SASEGT. This CDR3 spans 13 amino acids. This CDR3 is CASSPGLAVEQYF. The CDR3, as DNA: TGTGCCAGCAGTCCCGGACTGGCTGTCGAGCAGTACTTC.

This chain uses TRBV20-1 with TRBJ2-3, with 12 positions matching TRBD2. Germline CDR1 and CDR2: DFQATT and SNEGSKA (reference sequence). The V gene end was trimmed by 6 bases and the J gene end by 2 bases; junction bases not matched to a gene: 6. The CDR3 is 15 residues long. The chain's CDR3 is CSALLAGGSTDTQYF. CDR3 bases: TGCAGTGCCTTACTAGCGGGAGGCTCCACAGATACGCAGTATTTT.

This clonotype was observed many times. The CDR3: CATGTGSSTDTQYF. The DNA for the CDR3 is TGTGCCACGGGGACAGGGTCCAGCACAGATACGCAGTATTTT. The chain recombines TRBV10-3 with TRBJ2-3; 9 bases line up with TRBD1. The CDR3 runs 14 residues. Losses at the gene ends were 10 bases for V and 0 bases for J; bases not matched to a gene: 5. CDR1 and CDR2 (germline): ENHRY, SYGVKD.

In its sample, this clonotype was seen many times. The J gene is TRBJ1-1, the V gene TRBV28; 9 positions agree with TRBD1. Trimming at V came to 5 bases and at J to 6 bases, leaving 7 bases not matched to a gene. This CDR3 has 14 amino acids. The germline CDR1 and CDR2 sequences are MDHEN and SYDVKM. This CDR3 reads CASSPTGGRAEAFF. The CDR3 nucleotides read TGTGCCAGCAGTCCTACAGGGGGCCGGGCTGAAGCTTTCTTT. The whole variable domain, filled in from reference TRBV28 and TRBJ1-1, reads DVKVTQSSRYLVKRTGEKVFLECVQDMDHENMFWYRQDPGLGLRLIYFSYDVKMKEKGDIPEGYSVSREKKERFSLILESASTNQTSMYLCASSPTGGRAEAFFGQGTRLTVV.

This sequence joins TRBV29-1 and TRBJ2-7; D not certain. The V and J ends lost 5 bases and 6 bases respectively, with 14 bases between them. Germline lookup yields CDR1 SQVTM and CDR2 ANQGSEA. The CDR3 sequence is 12 residues long. The CDR3 DNA is TGCAGCGTTCTGTCTATCTCGGGCGAGCAGTACTTC. Amino acids: CSVLSISGEQYF.

This chain links TRBV6-1 with TRBJ1-2, with no clear D. The V end was cut by 2 bases, the J end by 4 bases, with 8 bases between. The CDR3 is 13 residues long. Germline CDR1 and CDR2: MNHNS and SASEGT. Here the CDR3 reads CASSEPEIYGYTF. The CDR3 DNA follows: TGTGCCAGCAGTGAACCAGAGATCTATGGCTACACCTTC.

This clonotype was detected only a few times. V and J are TRBV6-6 and TRBJ2-5; D gene ambiguous. The V end lost 4 bases, the J end lost 4 bases, and 10 bases lay between the germline ends. In germline, CDR1 is MNHNY, CDR2 SVGAGI (reference sequence). The CDR3 is 13 amino acids. CDR3 protein: CASSFTWGETQYF. CDR3 bases: TGTGCCAGCAGTTTTACTTGGGGAGAGACCCAGTACTTC.

This clonotype was counted only a few times. This chain joins TRBV20-1 and TRBJ2-1, with TRBD2 matching over 9 bases. The CDR3 length is 14 residues. Germline loops: CDR1 DFQATT, CDR2 SNEGSKA (reference sequence). The CDR3 reads CSPTGTSWADEQFF. CDR3 bases: TGCAGCCCTACCGGGACTAGCTGGGCAGATGAGCAGTTCTTC.

The sample holds a few counts of this clonotype. The chain has TRBV7-2 and TRBJ2-7; TRBD2 matches 9 bases. There are 16 residues in the CDR3. CDR1 is SGHTA, CDR2 FQGNSA, per germline. V lost 5 bases to trimming and J lost 2 bases; unmatched junction nucleotides: 10. In DNA form, the CDR3 reads TGTGCCAGCAGCCTAAACCCGAGCGGGAGGACCTACGAGCAGTACTTC. It specifies CASSLNPSGRTYEQYF.

This clonotype was seen repeatedly, ten times or more. The chain has TRBV9 and TRBJ2-7; 7 bases map to TRBD2. There are 15 residues in the CDR3. Unmatched junction bases numbered 8, after V lost 4 bases and J lost 1 base. The germline V gene has CDR1 SGDLS and CDR2 YYNGEE. The chain's CDR3 is CASSTNPGLSYEQYF. CDR3 nucleotide sequence: TGTGCCAGCAGCACTAACCCGGGACTATCCTACGAGCAGTACTTC.

The chain recombines TRBV4-3 with TRBJ2-7; the match to TRBD1 covers 8 bases. Germline CDR1 and CDR2: LGHNA and YSLEER. The CDR3 has 15 residues. The junction had 10 bases not matched to a gene; V was cut back by 2 bases and J by 7 bases. CDR3 protein: CASSQLGQGWKEQYF. DNA for the CDR3: TGCGCCAGCAGCCAATTAGGACAGGGATGGAAAGAGCAGTACTTC.

In this sample, this clonotype turned up a few times. The rearrangement joins TRBV27 to TRBJ1-1, with D possibly being TRBD1 (5 bases). V was trimmed by 7 bases and J by 4 bases, leaving 13 bases between them. Germline CDR1 reads MNHEY; CDR2 reads SMNVEV (reference sequence). This CDR3 comprises 13 residues. The CDR3 is CASNEGPSTEAFF. The CDR3 bases are TGTGCCAGCAACGAGGGACCCAGCACTGAAGCTTTCTTT.